These 16 T cell receptor beta chains came from one sample sequenced in a study of blood T cell repertoires in COVID-19. Sequencing was performed with immunoSEQ multiplex PCR; in TCRdb, only in-frame clones are kept and a portion is missing. The table includes some 290,000 clones, nearly 90% detected once. The sequencing sample was made of peripheral blood. Receptor source: a woman in her 30s with COVID-19, enrolled during active disease.

The chain combines TRBV27 with TRBJ2-5, with 7 nucleotides matching TRBD1. The CDR3 runs to 16 residues. The V segment lost 3 bases and the J segment 0 bases; nucleotides outside the gene matches: 7. Germline CDR1 MNHEY, CDR2 SMNVEV (reference sequence). CDR3 sequence reads: CASSFPTGPHQETQYF. The CDR3 DNA reads as TGTGCCAGCAGTTTCCCGACAGGGCCCCACCAAGAGACCCAGTACTTC.

The V call is TRBV4-2, the J call TRBJ2-7; the match to TRBD1 covers 7 bases. Germline V lookup: CDR1 LGHNA, CDR2 YNFKEQ. The trim removed 1 base at V and 2 bases at J, leaving 11 bases unmatched. CDR3 length equals 17 residues. The CDR3 bases are TGTGCCAGCAGCCAAGGCCACGCAGGGGACAGAGCCTACGAGCAGTACTTC. Translated: CASSQGHAGDRAYEQYF.

The chain recombines TRBV5-5 with TRBJ2-1; possible D gene TRBD1, 5 bases. The V end was cut by 1 base, the J end by 5 bases, with 7 bases between. CDR1 SGHKS and CDR2 YYEKEE come from the germline V gene (reference sequence). This CDR3 contains 13 residues. This chain's CDR3 is CASSLPRDNEQFF. The DNA of the CDR3 is TGTGCCAGCAGCTTGCCCAGGGACAATGAGCAGTTCTTC.

The chain combines TRBV2 with TRBJ1-3; D remains unclear. Germline CDR1 SNHLY, CDR2 FYNNEI. This CDR3 region has 13 residues. The ends were cut back, 2 bases at V and 3 bases at J, with 5 bases in the middle. CDR3 residues: CASSEWLGNTIYF. CDR3 nucleotide sequence: TGTGCCAGCAGTGAATGGCTTGGAAACACCATATATTTT.

The chain has TRBV28 and TRBJ1-5; tentatively, D is TRBD1 (6 bases). This CDR3 spans 14 amino acids. The ends were cut back, 5 bases at V and 4 bases at J, with 12 bases in the middle. Germline loops: CDR1 MDHEN, CDR2 SYDVKM. CDR3 residues: CASSITGINQPQHF. The CDR3 DNA reads as TGTGCCAGCAGTATTACAGGGATAAATCAGCCCCAGCATTTT.

This rearrangement joins TRBV6-5 to TRBJ1-1; no clear D gene. The CDR3 covers 13 residues. With 5 bases removed from V and 1 base from J, the gap between germline ends came to 8 bases. Germline assignment: CDR1 MNHEY and CDR2 SVGAGI. The CDR3 region is CASSPAGNTEAFF. The CDR3, as DNA: TGTGCCAGCAGTCCTGCAGGGAACACTGAAGCTTTCTTT.

V gene TRBV5-6 combines with J gene TRBJ1-2; no reliable D call. V was trimmed by 0 bases and J by 6 bases, leaving 6 bases between them. CDR1 SGHDT and CDR2 YYEEEE come from the germline V gene. The CDR3 runs to 12 residues. The CDR3 coding sequence is TGTGCCAGCAGCTTGGGGCTGAATGGCTACACCTTC. Protein: CASSLGLNGYTF.

Regarding this clone: This CDR3 is also generated by other DNA sequences in the sample. V usage is TRBV12-3 or TRBV12-4 and J usage is TRBJ1-2; weak D call: TRBD1 (5 bases). The CDR3 is 12 amino acids. Trimming removed 5 bases at V and 7 bases at J, with 11 bases between. CDR3 bases: TGTGCCAGCAGTCTGGGCGGGGGTGGCTACACCTTC. Its protein is CASSLGGGGYTF.

The chain joins TRBV4-1 to TRBJ2-7; weak D call: TRBD1 (6 bases). Germline values: CDR1 MGHRA, CDR2 YSYEKL. There are 13 residues in the CDR3. Deletions cut 2 bases from V and 4 bases from J, with 9 bases between. This CDR3 reads CASSQPDRYEQYF. As DNA, the CDR3 is TGCGCCAGCAGCCAACCCGACAGGTACGAGCAGTACTTC.

The chain couples TRBV19 to TRBJ2-5, with 16 bases fitting TRBD2. Per the germline V gene, CDR1 is LNHDA and CDR2 is SQIVND (reference sequence). CDR3 length: 18 amino acids. Trimming took 3 bases from V and 1 from J; bases not matched to a gene: 5. CDR3 coding DNA: TGTGCCAGTAGTATGGGACTAGCGGGGGGGGATACCCAAGAGACCCAGTACTTC. This codes for CASSMGLAGGDTQETQYF.

The gene calls are TRBV28 and TRBJ1-6; D possibly corresponds to TRBD1 (5 bases). CDR1 is MDHEN and CDR2 is SYDVKM in the germline V gene. The CDR3 has 17 residues. The V end was cut by 6 bases, the J end by 0 bases, with 15 bases between. The CDR3 protein is CASSFNRFSSYNSPLHF. The CDR3 DNA reads as TGTGCCAGCAGCTTCAACAGGTTCAGCTCCTATAATTCACCCCTCCACTTT.

The chain combines TRBV19 with TRBJ1-2; D gene uncertain. Trimming stripped 6 bases from V and 4 bases from J, with 18 bases between. Germline CDR1 is LNHDA and CDR2 is SQIVND (reference sequence). This CDR3 is built from 15 residues. CDR3 residues: CASRLDPDGFYGYTF. The CDR3 DNA sequence: TGTGCCAGTAGGCTAGATCCCGACGGATTCTATGGCTACACCTTC.

V usage is TRBV18 and J usage is TRBJ1-4, with TRBD1 identical over 7 bases. J lost 5 bases, V lost 6 bases, and 12 bases had no gene match. CDR1 and CDR2 from the germline V gene are KGHSH and LQKENI. The length of the CDR3 is 16 residues. The CDR3 nucleotides read TGTGCCAGCTCCCTAATACCGGGACAGAAGAATGAAAAACTGTTTTTT. As protein: CASSLIPGQKNEKLFF.

As DNA, the CDR3 is TGCGCCAGCAGCTTGACCGCGGGGGGGTCCTACGAGCAGTACTTC. This encodes CASSLTAGGSYEQYF. The V call is TRBV5-1, the J call TRBJ2-7, with TRBD2 identical over 9 bases. V was pared by 1 base and J by 1 base, with 3 bases of the junction left unmatched. The germline CDR1 and CDR2 sequences are SGHRS and YFSETQ. CDR3 length: 15 amino acids.

The chain links TRBV9 to TRBJ2-2; D gene unclear. This CDR3 comprises 15 residues. The germline V gene has CDR1 SGDLS and CDR2 YYNGEE. The ends were cut back, 0 bases at V and 1 base at J, with 7 bases in the middle. Here the CDR3 DNA reads TGTGCCAGCAGCGTAGCACGGAGGAACACCGGGGAGCTGTTTTTT. It translates to CASSVARRNTGELFF.

J is TRBJ2-1 and V is TRBV19, with 12 bases fitting TRBD2. Germline V gene lookup returns CDR1 LNHDA and CDR2 SQIVND (reference sequence). The V segment lost 2 bases and the J segment 7 bases; nucleotides outside the gene matches: 3. The CDR3 length is 15 residues. CDR3 DNA: TGTGCCAGTAGTATATCTAGCGGGGGGGTAAATGAGCAGTTCTTC. It specifies CASSISSGGVNEQFF.